The entry below gives a single TCR beta chain sequence along with its context. Its antigen is still unknown. This specimen comes from a study of T cell responses to AZD1222 COVID-19 vaccine. Overall study results and limits: Baseline seropositivity occurred in only six or seven AZD1222 recipients. There were mostly white British donors and more females than males, and clonal diversity was possibly underestimated. The repertoires were collected only after the peak T cell response.

CDR3 size: 15 residues. Germline V gene lookup returns CDR1 SGHVS and CDR2 FQNEAQ. V lost 4 bases, J lost 0 bases, and 10 bases lay in between. Measured with immunoSEQ multiplex PCR; TCRdb has only the in-frame clones, and not every one. The data hold roughly 99,000 clones, with 90% to 95% observed a single time. Sequenced here: peripheral blood, sampled 28 days after the second AZD1222 dose. The origin of this receptor is an adult who received the AZD1222 COVID-19 vaccine. The chain is built from TRBV7-8 and TRBJ1-3, with no clear D. CDR3 loop: CASSSGQLSGNTIYF. Here the CDR3 DNA reads TGTGCCAGCAGCTCGGGTCAACTCTCTGGAAACACCATATATTTT. The whole variable domain, filled in from reference TRBV7-8 and TRBJ1-3, reads GAGVSQSPRYKVAKRGQDVALRCDPISGHVSLFWYQQALGQGPEFLTYFQNEAQLDKSGLPSDRFFAERPEGSVSTLKIQRTQQEDSAVYLCASSSGQLSGNTIYFGEGSWLTVV.